This T cell receptor beta chain appears in the sequencing data of a study of T cell responses to AZD1222 COVID-19 vaccine (dated by TCRdb to the early 2020s). Background for the entire study: AZD1222 recipients given second doses at about 4 weeks or at about 12 weeks were pooled, since spike-specific TCR depth and breadth were not found to differ between the two schedules. TCR sequencing was performed for some 250 trial participants, of whom 200 to 210 were given two doses of AZD1222 and around 26 were given two doses of MenACWY control vaccine. Trial participants were enrolled into age subgroups of 18-55, 56-69 and 70-plus years, which contained approximately 150, 30 and 60 TCR-sequenced participants, respectively.

Beyond this particular receptor, the publication reports: Participants were mostly white British, with more females than males. The authors suggested clonal diversity may have been underestimated. After two AZD1222 doses, both the breadth and the depth of spike-specific TCRs were significantly higher than at day 0 and than in MenACWY recipients. Conclusions about previously exposed vaccinees are limited, since just 5 or 6 AZD1222 recipients were seropositive for SARS-CoV-2 at baseline. Nearly half of unique spike-specific TCRs reportedly recognized epitopes outside regions mutated in the B.1.351 and B.1.1.7 variants. Because no day 14 peak-response samples were available, repertoires were characterized only after the peak T cell response. CD4 TCRs associated with the vaccine covered the entire spike protein, and the dominant responses were in regions 160-218 and 743-854. In the small 56-69-year group, the increase in depth fell short of significance, most likely because of low power.

The CDR3 regions of human TCRbeta chains were subjected to immunosequencing. Under the source paper's analysis protocol: Repertoire TCRs were matched against a reference library of SARS-CoV-2-specific TCRs generated with the MIRA antigen-specificity platform. Breadth was defined as the fraction of unique TCRs that were SARS-CoV-2-associated, and depth was defined as the fraction of total T cells that were SARS-CoV-2-associated. Using the MIRA data, each spike-specific TCR was mapped to the spike region that the TCR reacts to and placed in a CD4 or CD8 class. Log10-transformed breadth and depth values were compared by one-way ANOVA with Sidak's multiple comparisons tests. The clones in this table, taken by TCRdb from immuneACCESS, are in-frame only. Not every clone is retained; where verified, under half of the shortfall comes from an unresolved V gene, and the cause of the rest is unknown. V and J calls and clone size are given by that table; D and trimming were obtained from the DNA. The sample data list 150,000 to 200,000 clones, and almost 95% of these were observed just once. Of the sample, less than 2.5% is held by the ten largest clones.

To note about this clone: Its antigen is not yet known. Base qualities are not at hand, and no much larger clone is one base apart.

The meaning of the sample's time point label: baseline before first vaccination. Vaccinee samples came from UK trials COV001 and COV002, including a single-blind randomized controlled phase 2/3 trial of AZD1222 (ChAdOx1 nCoV-19) in healthy adults. For TCRbeta chain sequencing, PBMC samples were collected from trial participants at day 0 and at day 28 after the second dose. Here the sequenced sample was peripheral blood, taken on day 0 of AZD1222 vaccination. The receptor comes from an adult in good health.

The CDR3 here reads CASSPPQGGSYNEQFF. The nucleotides are TGTGCCAGCTCACCACCCCAGGGGGGCTCCTACAATGAGCAGTTCTTC. In this chain, TRBV18 is recombined with TRBJ2-1, and perhaps TRBD1 as D gene, on 7 matching bases. The CDR3 starts with the cysteine, ends with the phenylalanine, and has 16 residues. The DNA shown is the 48-base CDR3, in frame from base 1. Trimming removed 0 bases from V and 0 bases from J, leaving 9 bases between the germline ends. From a lookup of the germline V gene, CDR1 and CDR2 are KGHSH and LQKENI. The entire variable domain, with the stretches around the CDR3 drawn from the reference TRBV18 and TRBJ2-1 proteins, is NAGVMQNPRHLVRRRGQEARLRCSPMKGHSHVYWYRQLPEEGLKFMVYLQKENIIDESGMPKERFSAEFPKEGPSILRIQQVVRGDSAAYFCASSPPQGGSYNEQFFGPGTRLTVL.